This T cell receptor (beta chain) was recorded in a study of cytomegalovirus exposure and HLA in healthy donors. Whole-study findings and limits: Evidence from a later analysis indicated that most CMV-associated TCR beta chains looked HLA-restricted. Across HLA loci, a later analysis found differing TCR association rates, with DRB1 most and HLA-C fewest. Most TCR sequences were seen very rarely across donors, but some public TCRs occurred in many.

This clone was counted once. The antigen is not known. CDR1 and CDR2 (germline): SGHNT, YYREEE (reference sequence). V lost 0 bases to trimming and J lost 3 bases, with 14 bases between them. The CDR3 has 16 amino acids. Both 60 Vbeta primers and 13 Jbeta primers went into the PCR. Clones were sequenced by immunoSEQ multiplex PCR, and TCRdb holds only the in-frame ones, with some missing. The sample includes 150,000 to 200,000 clones, about 72% of them seen just once. Donors showed nominal health when sampled, although they likely had unrecorded immune exposures. This chain uses TRBV5-4 with TRBJ2-3; possibly TRBD2 for D (7 bases). Sequenced input: PBMCs. This receptor was taken from a man aged 25 to 40 in good health and CMV-seropositive. The CDR3 DNA reads TGTGCCAGCAGCTTGGCCATAGGGGGGGCGACAGATACGCAGTATTTT. This encodes CASSLAIGGATDTQYF.